This T cell receptor (beta chain) was identified during a study of T-cell reconstitution after alpha-beta-depleted transplantation in children. Findings of the study overall: Alpha-beta T cells present about two months after transplant were reported to originate from several hundred expanded graft clones. Surviving recipient T cells and intrathymic progenitors accounted for some patients' high TCRbeta diversity at day 60. Among T cells one year after transplant, newly produced cells accounted for most counts and diversity.

As to this clonotype: Antigen specificity is unknown.

Library preparation (for TCRbeta) was performed with unique molecular identifiers. TCRdb called the PCR reads again in MiXCR, with one record for every CDR3 protein. The sample yields more than 200,000 distinct CDR3 sequences, about 25% seen once. CDR1 MNHNY and CDR2 SVGAGI come from the germline V gene (reference sequence). The CDR3 loop spans 12 amino acids. V lost 2 bases to trimming and J lost 8 bases, with 10 bases between them. This sample comprised PBMCs, obtained before TCRalphabeta/CD19-depleted stem cell transplant. This TCR was sampled from a girl aged 2 to 9 with Fanconi anemia, due to receive a stem cell transplant. V and J are TRBV6-6 and TRBJ2-7; D gene uncertain. CDR3 loop: CASSYPDSKQYF. DNA for the CDR3: TGTGCCAGCAGTTACCCTGACTCTAAGCAGTACTTC.